One sample yielded the 19 T cell receptor beta chains listed below, sequenced in a study of shared clonotypes between healthy human individuals. Clones were read by immunoSEQ multiplex PCR, and TCRdb kept only the in-frame ones, dropping some. This table holds 2 million to 2.5 million clones, 93% found once. The sample was naive CD4+ T cells from PBMCs. Subset denoted: CD45RA+ positively selected. The receptor set was obtained from a young man in good health. Some clones in this sample may be carry-over from other donors' samples.

The CDR3 here is CASSLGGQVQVGYTF. The CDR3 DNA is TGTGCCAGCAGCCTGGGGGGGCAGGTACAGGTTGGCTACACCTTC. The V and J genes are TRBV28 and TRBJ1-2, with D maybe TRBD1 (6 bases). CDR1 and CDR2 (germline): MDHEN, SYDVKM. The V gene lost 6 bases and the J gene lost 7 bases, with 21 bases spanning the gap. There are 15 residues in the CDR3.

V usage is TRBV4-1 and J usage is TRBJ1-5, with TRBD1 as a possible D gene (6 bases). The germline V gene has CDR1 MGHRA and CDR2 YSYEKL. V was trimmed by 3 bases and J by 2 bases, leaving 14 bases between them. CDR3 size: 16 residues. CDR3 protein: CASSQAQGSGNQPQHF. CDR3 bases: TGCGCCAGCAGCCAGGCACAGGGATCCGGCAATCAGCCCCAGCATTTT.

The chain carries TRBV27 and TRBJ1-2, with a tentative D call TRBD1 (5 bases). Germline assignment: CDR1 MNHEY and CDR2 SMNVEV (reference sequence). V lost 3 bases and J lost 10, with 18 bases in between. This CDR3 comprises 14 residues. CDR3 DNA sequence: TGTGCCAGCAGTTTGGGCAGGGCCCCTTTGCACTACACCTTC. It specifies CASSLGRAPLHYTF.

The chain uses TRBV20-1 and TRBJ2-5; TRBD1 is a possible D gene (6 bases). Between the trimmed V and J ends, which lost 6 bases and 6 bases, there was a span of 11 bases. The germline gives CDR1 DFQATT, CDR2 SNEGSKA (reference sequence). The length of the CDR3 is 11 residues. CDR3 residues: CSATRGQTQYF. The CDR3 bases are TGCAGTGCAACCAGGGGACAGACCCAGTACTTC.

The genes are TRBV28 and TRBJ2-7; possible D gene TRBD1, 5 bases. Germline CDR1 is MDHEN and CDR2 is SYDVKM. The CDR3 sequence is 18 residues long. V was pared by 2 bases and J by 3 bases, with 23 bases between. DNA for the CDR3: TGTGCCAGCAGTTTAGATTGGGGCAACTCCCCGCAGTACTACGAGCAGTACTTC. Its translation is CASSLDWGNSPQYYEQYF.

The chain employs TRBV21-1 and TRBJ1-2; the D segment call TRBD1 is taken from the table without a DNA check. TRBV21-1 is labeled a pseudogene. The CDR3 contains 14 residues. CDR3 nucleotide sequence: TGTGCCAGCAGCCCTATCTCTCGACAGAAAGGCTACACCTTC. Its protein product is CASSPISRQKGYTF.

This chain links TRBV5-1 with TRBJ2-5; no clear D. The CDR3 totals 12 residues. Germline-derived CDR1 and CDR2 are SGHRS and YFSETQ. V was pared by 7 bases and J by 5 bases, with 12 bases between. The CDR3 DNA is TGCGCCAGCGGCCCGCCGTCTGAGACCCAGTACTTC. Amino acid sequence: CASGPPSETQYF.

V gene TRBV27 combines with J gene TRBJ2-3; TRBD2 matches 7 bases. With V trimmed by 5 bases and J by 6 bases, 14 bases remained unmatched. Germline V gene lookup returns CDR1 MNHEY and CDR2 SMNVEV (reference sequence). The CDR3 extends over 16 amino acids. The CDR3 bases are TGTGCCAGCAGTGCCGACAGACTAGCTCGGGCGGATACGCAGTATTTT. It specifies CASSADRLARADTQYF.

This clone was seen a few times. V usage is TRBV12-5 and J usage is TRBJ1-1; weak D call: TRBD1 (6 bases). The length of the CDR3 is 13 residues. The germline CDR1 and CDR2 sequences are LGHNT and FRNRAP. V lost 0 bases and J 4 bases, leaving 6 bases between the germline ends. This chain's CDR3 is CASGLVQGTEAFF. The CDR3 DNA sequence: TGTGCTAGTGGTTTGGTACAGGGCACTGAAGCTTTCTTT. The full variable domain, its missing parts supplied by reference TRBV12-5 and TRBJ1-1, is DARVTQTPRHKVTEMGQEVTMRCQPILGHNTVFWYRQTMMQGLELLAYFRNRAPLDDSGMPKDRFSAEMPDATLATLKIQPSEPRDSAVYFCASGLVQGTEAFFGQGTRLTVV.

The J gene is TRBJ2-7, the V gene TRBV7-2, with D possibly being TRBD1 (6 bases). This CDR3 is built from 15 residues. V dropped 6 bases and J dropped 5 bases, with 20 bases sitting between them. Germline values: CDR1 SGHTA, CDR2 FQGNSA. This CDR3 is CASRPLGGVRHEQYF. For the CDR3, the DNA is TGTGCCAGCAGGCCACTAGGGGGAGTTCGGCACGAGCAGTACTTC.

With regard to this clone: Other DNA sequences of this sample code for an identical CDR3. This rearrangement joins TRBV11-2 to TRBJ2-1; D unresolved. CDR1 and CDR2 from the germline V gene are SGHAT and FQNNGV. This CDR3 contains 14 residues. V lost 0 bases and J lost 4, with 7 bases in between. The DNA for the CDR3 is TGTGCCAGCAGCTTAGATGGGTCTTACAATGAGCAGTTCTTC. It codes for CASSLDGSYNEQFF.

As DNA, the CDR3 is TGTGCCAGCAGTGTGGTAAGGGGCAGGGGGCAGAATGGCTACACCTTC. Translation gives CASSVVRGRGQNGYTF. The chain links TRBV25-1 to TRBJ1-2; 8 bases map to TRBD1. J gave up 6 bases and V 4 bases, and 13 bases lay outside the gene matches. The CDR3 has 16 residues. Germline values: CDR1 MGHDK, CDR2 SYGVNS.

V is TRBV4-3 and J is TRBJ2-2, with D unclear. The CDR3 length is 16 residues. In germline, CDR1 is LGHNA, CDR2 YSLEER. Trimming removed 1 base from V and 7 bases from J, with 16 bases in between. The CDR3 DNA reads TGCGCCAGCAGCCAAGGAAAGTATCGAACGAGCGGGGAGCTGTTTTTT. Translation: CASSQGKYRTSGELFF.

The V call is TRBV11-1, the J call TRBJ2-1; D remains unclear. The CDR3 has 14 residues. Per germline, CDR1 SGHAT and CDR2 FQDESV (reference sequence). Trimming shortened V by 5 bases and J by 6 bases, and 14 bases separated the two germline ends. CDR3 region: CASSPASLFNEQFF. As DNA, the CDR3 is TGTGCCAGCAGCCCCGCGAGTCTATTCAATGAGCAGTTCTTC. The variable domain in full, with the rest retrieved from reference TRBV11-1 and TRBJ2-1, is EAEVAQSPRYKITEKSQAVAFWCDPISGHATLYWYRQILGQGPELLVQFQDESVVDDSQLPKDRFSAERLKGVDSTLKIQPAELGDSAMYLCASSPASLFNEQFFGPGTRLTVL.

This chain uses TRBV5-1 with TRBJ2-2; the D is unclear. The CDR3 consists of 15 residues. Trimming took 0 bases from V and 2 from J, leaving 8 bases between them. Germline V CDR1 and CDR2: SGHRS, YFSETQ. CDR3 in DNA: TGCGCCAGCAGCTTGGGAGGTGGTAACACCGGGGAGCTGTTTTTT. Translated, it gives CASSLGGGNTGELFF.

This clone was seen a single time. The chain joins TRBV28 to TRBJ1-3; D unclear. Looked up from germline, CDR1 is MDHEN and CDR2 is SYDVKM. This CDR3 comprises 16 residues. Deletions cut 4 bases from V and 4 bases from J, with 17 bases between. The CDR3 sequence is CASSSTGPQSGNTIYF. For the CDR3, the DNA is TGTGCCAGCAGTTCCACCGGGCCCCAGTCGGGAAACACCATATATTTT.

The chain carries TRBV2 and TRBJ2-1, with D perhaps TRBD2 (6 bases). V was clipped by 4 bases and J by 0 bases, with 7 bases between them. Per the germline V gene, CDR1 is SNHLY and CDR2 is FYNNEI. The CDR3 covers 14 residues. As DNA, the CDR3 is TGTGCCAGCAGTGGTAGCGGCTCCTACAATGAGCAGTTCTTC. As protein: CASSGSGSYNEQFF.

The chain carries TRBV28 and TRBJ1-5; TRBD1 matches 9 bases. Germline V gene data show CDR1 as MDHEN and CDR2 as SYDVKM. V dropped 6 bases and J dropped 1; count of bases not matched to a gene: 4. The CDR3 contains 15 residues. CDR3 in DNA: TGTGCCAGCAGCACCACAGGGGGCAGCAATCAGCCCCAGCATTTT. Protein: CASSTTGGSNQPQHF.

The chain is built from TRBV18 and TRBJ2-2, with 10 nucleotides matching TRBD1. The CDR3 sequence is 15 residues long. V dropped 8 bases and J dropped 5; count of bases not matched to a gene: 8. Germline V gives CDR1 KGHSH, CDR2 LQKENI. The CDR3 nucleotides read TGTGCCAGCCCCCAGGGACAGGGGCAAACCGGGGAGCTGTTTTTT. Amino acids: CASPQGQGQTGELFF.